The 30 T cell receptor beta chains in this list originate from one sample, sequenced in a study of blood T cell repertoires in COVID-19. Sequenced by immunoSEQ multiplex PCR; TCRdb stores in-frame clones only, minus some. This repertoire shows 150,000 to 200,000 clones, about 90% found once; its top ten account for around 1.2%. Sequencing was performed on PBMCs or T cells enriched from blood (not recorded which). These receptors originate from a human donor with acute COVID-19. The donor label of this sample is uncertain.

V is TRBV6-5 and J is TRBJ2-7; TRBD1 aligns across 9 bases. This CDR3 has 12 amino acids. Germline V gene sequence: CDR1 MNHEY, CDR2 SVGAGI. V lost 9 bases and J lost 4; bases outside the gene matches: 4. The CDR3 sequence: CASGQGRYEQYF. In DNA, the CDR3 is TGTGCCAGTGGACAGGGGAGGTACGAGCAGTACTTC.

This clone has a handful of counts. This chain uses TRBV7-9 with TRBJ1-2; 7 nucleotides match TRBD1. The CDR3 is 14 residues long. V lost 5 bases to trimming and J lost 10 bases; unmatched junction nucleotides: 13. Germline V lookup: CDR1 SEHNR, CDR2 FQNEAQ (reference sequence). The CDR3 reads CASSKKTGLLDYTF. Here the CDR3 DNA reads TGTGCCAGCAGCAAAAAGACAGGGCTTCTTGACTACACCTTC.

The rearrangement uses TRBV29-1 and TRBJ1-1; D not certain. The V gene's germline CDR1 is SQVTM and CDR2 ANQGSEA. V lost 3 bases and J lost 7, with 18 bases in between. The CDR3 is 14 amino acids. Here the CDR3 reads CSVDDGGLFSEAFF. The DNA of the CDR3 is TGCAGCGTTGATGATGGAGGGTTGTTCAGTGAAGCTTTCTTT. The full variable domain, its missing parts supplied by reference TRBV29-1 and TRBJ1-1, is SAVISQKPSRDICQRGTSLTIQCQVDSQVTMMFWYRQQPGQSLTLIATANQGSEATYESGFVIDKFPISRPNLTFSTLTVSNMSPEDSSIYLCSVDDGGLFSEAFFGQGTRLTVV.

V usage is TRBV4-1 and J usage is TRBJ1-1; a weak D match, TRBD1 (5 bases). Germline loops: CDR1 MGHRA, CDR2 YSYEKL. This CDR3 is 16 amino acids long. V lost 0 bases, J lost 1 base, and 12 bases lay in between. CDR3: CASSQEGQGGNTEAFF. The CDR3 DNA is TGCGCCAGCAGCCAAGAGGGCCAGGGAGGGAACACTGAAGCTTTCTTT.

The rearrangement links TRBV4-1 to TRBJ2-2; possible D gene TRBD1, 5 bases. Germline CDR1 reads MGHRA; CDR2 reads YSYEKL. The ends were cut back, 4 bases at V and 1 base at J, with 7 bases in the middle. CDR3 length: 14 residues. The DNA for the CDR3 is TGCGCCAGCAGCCCACAGGAGAACACCGGGGAGCTGTTTTTT. Its protein is CASSPQENTGELFF.

This clone was counted a single time. V and J are TRBV5-1 and TRBJ1-4; D unclear. The CDR3 contains 13 residues. V was clipped by 0 bases and J by 4 bases, with 4 bases between them. The germline V gene encodes CDR1 SGHRS and CDR2 YFSETQ. The CDR3 sequence is CASSLGSNEKLFF. CDR3 sequence (DNA): TGCGCCAGCAGCTTGGGCAGTAATGAAAAACTGTTTTTT.

The chain carries TRBV24-1 and TRBJ1-2; D is unresolved. CDR1 and CDR2 (germline): KGHDR, SFDVKD. With 4 bases removed from V and 5 bases from J, the gap between germline ends came to 4 bases. The CDR3 spans 11 residues. For the CDR3, the DNA is TGTGCCACCAGTGACCGGTATGGCTACACCTTC. Its protein is CATSDRYGYTF.

The chain recombines TRBV4-3 with TRBJ2-7; 10 bases agree with TRBD1. This CDR3 contains 18 residues. V shed 0 bases and J 2 bases; nucleotides not matched to a gene: 10. In germline, CDR1 is LGHNA, CDR2 YSLEER. The CDR3 protein is CASSQDAGGQGGTYEQYF. The CDR3 coding sequence is TGCGCCAGCAGCCAAGATGCAGGTGGACAGGGGGGTACCTACGAGCAGTACTTC.

This sequence joins TRBV6-5 and TRBJ2-3, with 8 positions matching TRBD1. Per germline, CDR1 MNHEY and CDR2 SVGAGI. The CDR3 contains 12 residues. V lost 6 bases, J lost 8 bases, and 4 bases stayed unmatched. The CDR3 is CASSPGGTTQYF. CDR3 in DNA: TGTGCCAGCAGCCCAGGGGGCACTACGCAGTATTTT.

V gene TRBV7-6 combines with J gene TRBJ1-3, with D possibly matching TRBD1 (5 bases). The CDR3 spans 16 residues. The V gene lost 5 bases and the J gene lost 0 bases, with 14 bases spanning the gap. Germline V CDR1 and CDR2: SGHVS, FNYEAQ. CDR3 in DNA: TGTGCCAGCAGCCGCAACCAGGGCAGCTCTGGAAACACCATATATTTT. This codes for CASSRNQGSSGNTIYF.

This clone was counted a single time. The sample holds other DNA sequences that translate to the same CDR3. The chain combines TRBV9 with TRBJ2-7; 13 bases map to TRBD2. The CDR3 contains 15 residues. V gave up 3 bases and J gave up 2 bases; unmatched junction bases: 2. CDR1 and CDR2 (germline): SGDLS, YYNGEE. The CDR3 here is CASSAGTSGAYEQYF. The CDR3 bases are TGTGCCAGCAGCGCAGGGACTAGCGGGGCCTACGAGCAGTACTTC.

V is TRBV25-1 and J is TRBJ1-2; 12 nucleotides agree with TRBD1. The CDR3 is made up of 15 amino acids. The V gene's germline CDR1 is MGHDK and CDR2 SYGVNS. Losses at the gene ends were 4 bases for V and 3 bases for J; bases not matched to a gene: 3. The DNA of the CDR3 is TGTGCCAGCAGTGCGGGACAGGGGGCCTACTATGGCTACACCTTC. This translates into CASSAGQGAYYGYTF.

This clone was detected a few times. This sequence joins TRBV6-1 and TRBJ1-6; D uncertain. This CDR3 comprises 13 residues. V gave up 3 bases and J gave up 4 bases, with 4 bases separating them. Per germline, CDR1 MNHNS and CDR2 SASEGT. CDR3 nucleotide sequence: TGTGCCAGCAGTGACAGATATAATTCACCCCTCCACTTT. It yields the protein CASSDRYNSPLHF.

The V and J genes are TRBV5-4 and TRBJ2-3; 8 bases align to TRBD2. V lost 4 bases to trimming and J lost 1 base; unmatched junction nucleotides: 8. CDR1 is SGHNT and CDR2 is YYREEE in the germline V gene (reference sequence). The CDR3 runs 16 residues. The CDR3: CASSPTGRGGTDTQYF. In DNA, the CDR3 is TGTGCCAGCAGCCCAACCGGGCGGGGGGGCACAGATACGCAGTATTTT.

The CDR3 DNA is TGTGCCAGTAGTCAACGGGGGGGATATACGCAGTATTTT. Its translation: CASSQRGGYTQYF. This chain uses TRBV19 with TRBJ2-3; 8 bases fit TRBD2. With 5 bases clipped from V and 7 bases from J, the junction kept 5 bases outside the gene matches. The CDR3 has 13 amino acids. Germline CDR1 reads LNHDA; CDR2 reads SQIVND (reference sequence).

This CDR3 reads CASSQGDYRNEKLFF. The DNA for the CDR3 is TGCGCCAGCAGCCAAGGGGACTACCGGAATGAAAAACTGTTTTTT. The V call is TRBV4-3, the J call TRBJ1-4, with D possibly matching TRBD1 (5 bases). The V gene's germline CDR1 is LGHNA and CDR2 YSLEER. The CDR3 is made up of 15 amino acids. Trimming removed 1 base from V and 5 bases from J, with 11 bases in between.

Details on this clone: This sample also contains other DNA sequences that code for the same CDR3. The rearrangement links TRBV2 to TRBJ2-5, with D perhaps matching TRBD1 (6 bases). Germline assignment: CDR1 SNHLY and CDR2 FYNNEI. Trimming pared 2 bases from V and 1 base from J, leaving 8 bases between. The CDR3 spans 14 residues. CDR3 in amino acids: CASSERRGQETQYF. The CDR3 nucleotides read TGTGCCAGCAGTGAACGCAGGGGCCAAGAGACCCAGTACTTC.

The J gene is TRBJ2-7, the V gene TRBV4-1, with TRBD1 matching over 9 bases. V lost 1 base, J lost 5 bases, and 9 bases stayed unmatched. The CDR3 consists of 16 residues. Germline V gives CDR1 MGHRA, CDR2 YSYEKL. CDR3 protein: CASSQGPGTGKNEQYF. The CDR3 nucleotides are TGCGCCAGCAGCCAAGGACCGGGGACAGGGAAGAACGAGCAGTACTTC.

The chain has TRBV6-5 and TRBJ1-4, with D possibly TRBD1 on 6 matching bases. CDR1 is MNHEY and CDR2 is SVGAGI in the germline V gene. V was cut by 4 bases and J by 5 bases, with 8 bases left in between. The CDR3 spans 13 residues. CDR3 sequence reads: CASSSGQNEKLFF. The CDR3 DNA sequence: TGTGCCAGCAGTTCCGGACAGAATGAAAAACTGTTTTTT.

The chain employs TRBV29-1 and TRBJ1-1; D remains unclear. CDR1 and CDR2 from the germline V gene are SQVTM and ANQGSEA. The ends were cut back, 1 base at V and 4 bases at J, with 10 bases in the middle. The CDR3 covers 13 residues. The CDR3 DNA reads TGCAGCGTTGAAGTATCGACAAGCACTGAAGCTTTCTTT. It codes for CSVEVSTSTEAFF.

The V gene is TRBV19, the J gene TRBJ1-2, with 7 bases aligning to TRBD1. Germline CDR1 LNHDA, CDR2 SQIVND (reference sequence). The CDR3 consists of 12 residues. V lost 5 bases, J lost 4 bases, and 1 base stayed unmatched. CDR3 region: CASSRDSYGYTF. The CDR3, as DNA: TGTGCCAGTAGTCGGGACAGCTATGGCTACACCTTC.

The V call is TRBV5-4, the J call TRBJ2-1; 13 nucleotides align to TRBD2. J was trimmed by 7 bases and V by 4 bases; bases with no gene match: 5. The CDR3 is 15 residues long. Germline V gene data show CDR1 as SGHNT and CDR2 as YYREEE (reference sequence). The CDR3 region is CASSPRLAGGNEQFF. The CDR3, as DNA: TGTGCCAGCAGCCCCCGACTAGCGGGGGGAAATGAGCAGTTCTTC.

In DNA form, the CDR3 reads TGCAGTGCTAGTCTCCGGGGTGACACTGAAGCTTTCTTT. This encodes CSASLRGDTEAFF. The V gene is TRBV20-1, the J gene TRBJ1-1; D remains ambiguous. Germline CDR1 DFQATT, CDR2 SNEGSKA (reference sequence). The CDR3 consists of 13 residues. V was pared by 3 bases and J by 3 bases, with 11 bases between.

The V and J genes are TRBV7-6 and TRBJ2-5; TRBD1 might be the D (5 bases). This CDR3 has 14 amino acids. Trimming took off 4 bases at V and 1 base at J, with 10 bases between the two ends. Looked up from germline, CDR1 is SGHVS and CDR2 is FNYEAQ. The CDR3, as DNA: TGTGCCAGCAGCTCATCAGGGATCCAAGAGACCCAGTACTTC. Translated, it gives CASSSSGIQETQYF.

This CDR3 reads CASTRNEQFF. For the CDR3, the DNA is TGTGCCAGCACGCGGAATGAGCAGTTCTTC. This rearrangement joins TRBV5-8 to TRBJ2-1; D call uncertain. The ends were cut back, 6 bases at V and 7 bases at J, with 5 bases in the middle. Germline values: CDR1 SGHTS, CDR2 YDEGEE. The CDR3 contains 10 residues. Full variable domain (rest looked up from reference TRBV5-8 and TRBJ2-1): EAGVTQSPTHLIKTRGQQATLRCSPISGHTSVYWYQQALGLGLQFLLWYDEGEERNRGNFPPRFSGRQFPNYSSELNVNALELEDSALYLCASTRNEQFFGPGTRLTVL.

J is TRBJ2-7 and V is TRBV9; D unclear. Per the germline V gene, CDR1 is SGDLS and CDR2 is YYNGEE. V was pared by 3 bases and J by 0 bases, with 4 bases between. This CDR3 contains 12 residues. CDR3 region: CASSANSYEQYF. For the CDR3, the DNA is TGTGCCAGCAGCGCTAACTCCTACGAGCAGTACTTC. The entire variable domain, with the rest obtained from reference TRBV9 and TRBJ2-7, is as follows: DSGVTQTPKHLITATGQRVTLRCSPRSGDLSVYWYQQSLDQGLQFLIQYYNGEERAKGNILERFSAQQFPDLHSELNLSSLELGDSALYFCASSANSYEQYFGPGTRLTVT.

The V and J genes are TRBV7-3 and TRBJ2-1, with D hard to call. V dropped 2 bases and J dropped 5 bases, with 7 bases sitting between them. The germline V gene has CDR1 SGHTA and CDR2 FQGTGA. The CDR3 spans 13 residues. The chain's CDR3 is CASSLGLNNEQFF. The CDR3 DNA is TGTGCCAGCAGCTTAGGGCTGAACAATGAGCAGTTCTTC.

The J gene is TRBJ2-2, the V gene TRBV18; 8 bases fit TRBD1. The CDR3 runs to 16 residues. V dropped 6 bases and J dropped 3; count of bases not matched to a gene: 9. The V gene's germline CDR1 is KGHSH and CDR2 LQKENI. CDR3 sequence: CASSETGTGHTGELFF. CDR3 nucleotide sequence: TGTGCCAGCTCGGAAACCGGGACAGGTCACACCGGGGAGCTGTTTTTT. Using reference TRBV18 and TRBJ2-2 for the parts outside the CDR3, the full variable domain is NAGVMQNPRHLVRRRGQEARLRCSPMKGHSHVYWYRQLPEEGLKFMVYLQKENIIDESGMPKERFSAEFPKEGPSILRIQQVVRGDSAAYFCASSETGTGHTGELFFGEGSRLTVL.

The chain has TRBV19 and TRBJ1-3, with TRBD1 as a possible D gene (6 bases). Germline V gene lookup returns CDR1 LNHDA and CDR2 SQIVND (reference sequence). V lost 4 bases and J 0 bases, leaving 10 bases between the germline ends. The CDR3 sequence is 15 residues long. The CDR3 sequence: CASSKTGGSGNTIYF. Written as DNA, the CDR3 is TGTGCCAGTAGTAAGACAGGAGGCTCTGGAAACACCATATATTTT.

The chain recombines TRBV9 with TRBJ2-1; possible D gene TRBD1, 6 bases. This CDR3 comprises 15 residues. The V end was cut by 4 bases, the J end by 4 bases, with 15 bases between. Germline CDR1 reads SGDLS; CDR2 reads YYNGEE. The DNA for the CDR3 is TGTGCCAGCAGCCCCCGGGACATCTCGTACAATGAGCAGTTCTTC. Protein: CASSPRDISYNEQFF.